The present TCR beta chain was sequenced within a study of T cells after yellow fever vaccination. Study background: Where fractions had low cell numbers, libraries were prepared from them with the SMART-Seq v4 Ultra Low Input RNA kit. Points from the study as a whole: Within FACS-sorted repertoires, abundant clonotypes contaminating from the bulk population could be present. Compared with primary, the secondary response was weaker and peaked at day 5, not 15. Most primary-vaccination clones recurred post-booster (roughly 96% CD4, roughly 87% CD8).

This clonotype has at least ten counts. What it binds is not known. The CDR3 is made up of 15 amino acids. Germline lookup yields CDR1 SQVTM and CDR2 ANQGSEA. V lost 4 bases to trimming and J lost 3 bases, with 17 bases between them. A single record per CDR3 protein comes from TCRdb applying MiXCR to the 5' RACE reads. The sample lists 30,000 or so distinct CDR3 sequences; under 4.5% were seen once. The chain uses TRBV29-1 and TRBJ2-3, with no clear D. The source of this sequence is a man aged 25 to 40 who received the YFV17D yellow fever vaccine. Here the sequenced sample was CD8+ T cells sorted from PBMCs, taken 5 days after the yellow fever booster vaccination. The CDR3: CSVVLPLDVTDTQYF. The CDR3 DNA is TGCAGCGTTGTCCTCCCCTTGGACGTAACAGATACGCAGTATTTT.